The 5 T cell receptor beta chains in this list originate from one sample, sequenced in a study of metastatic and nonmetastatic thyroid tumors. Thyroid surgery took place with no prior treatment in any patient. From the PCR reads, TCRdb re-called clones with MiXCR. The sample yields about 43,000 clones, 24% seen once. The sample consisted of tumor tissue. Source of these receptors: a female donor with papillary thyroid cancer or a benign thyroid nodule (not recorded which). Some clones in this sample may be carry-over from other donors' samples.

This clone has just a few counts. This chain joins TRBV6-1 and TRBJ2-1; D uncertain. CDR3 size: 14 residues. The V and J ends lost 9 bases and 9 bases respectively, with 21 bases between them. The germline V gene encodes CDR1 MNHNS and CDR2 SASEGT. The CDR3 sequence is CARSPDPYTSEQFF. The CDR3, as DNA: TGTGCCAGATCCCCGGACCCATACACCAGTGAGCAGTTCTTC.

The genes are TRBV11-2 and TRBJ1-2; maybe TRBD1 (6 bases). V shed 4 bases and J shed 8 bases, with 29 bases lying between them. This CDR3 is 18 amino acids long. Germline CDR1 reads SGHAT; CDR2 reads FQNNGV. Here the CDR3 reads CASSSTGTRAPDYGGYTF. The DNA for the CDR3 is TGTGCCAGCAGCTCCACCGGGACAAGGGCCCCTGACTATGGCGGCTACACCTTC.

Comment on this clone: A much larger clone lies a single base off, so this may be a read error. The CDR3 is CSAQRTTLYSEQFF. CDR3 nucleotides: TGCAGTGCTCAGAGGACTACGCTTTACAGTGAGCAGTTCTTC. This chain uses TRBV20-1 with TRBJ2-1; D perhaps matches TRBD2 (6 bases). Per the germline V gene, CDR1 is DFQATT and CDR2 is SNEGSKA (reference sequence). This CDR3 has 14 residues.

This clone was recorded at least ten times. The V gene is TRBV20-1, the J gene TRBJ1-3; perhaps TRBD1 as D (5 bases). The CDR3 is 16 residues long. Deletions cut 5 bases from V and 0 bases from J, with 17 bases between. The germline CDR1 and CDR2 sequences are DFQATT and SNEGSKA (reference sequence). CDR3 sequence: CSALRDELSSGNTIYF. The CDR3 bases are TGCAGTGCTCTAAGGGACGAGTTAAGCTCTGGAAACACCATATATTTT.

This clone was picked up many times. This chain joins TRBV27 and TRBJ1-5; D uncertain. V dropped 0 bases and J dropped 0 bases, with 6 bases sitting between them. Germline V gene lookup returns CDR1 MNHEY and CDR2 SMNVEV (reference sequence). The CDR3 has 15 residues. The CDR3 spells CASSLSPSSNQPQHF. CDR3 nucleotides: TGTGCCAGCAGTTTATCCCCCAGTAGCAATCAGCCCCAGCATTTT.